The present T cell receptor beta chain was sequenced within a study of vaccination and CD4 T cells after COVID-19. V gave up 3 bases and J gave up 13 bases; unmatched junction bases: 4. Germline assignment: CDR1 MDHEN and CDR2 SYDVKM. CDR3 length: 12 residues. Sample time point: late sampling 161 to 241 days after vaccination in three convalescent patients. In TCRdb, the PCR reads were re-called with MiXCR into one record per CDR3 protein. This repertoire shows 35,000 to 45,000 distinct CDR3 sequences, 35% to 40% found once; its top ten account for 5% to 6.5%. The TCR sequence derives from a human donor who had recovered from COVID-19. Sequences were derived from CD4+ T cells from blood, sampled about 7 months after SARS-CoV-2 vaccination. The chain is built from TRBV28 and TRBJ2-1; 9 bases are a match to TRBD2. The CDR3 DNA sequence: TGTGCCAGCAGTTTGGCGGGAGGGCCTCAGTTCTTC. It encodes CASSLAGGPQFF.